The subject of this entry is one T cell receptor (beta chain). Its specificity is unknown. This entry belongs to a study of cytomegalovirus exposure and HLA in healthy donors. Study results and caveats: The presence/absence work took it that sequencing depth was about the same across donors. CMV serostatus was the only immune exposure information that was available. Common viral pathogens seemed to be connected with several of the most significant clusters, according to a later analysis.

The study ran its PCR with 60 Vbeta and 13 Jbeta primers. Sequencing was performed with immunoSEQ multiplex PCR; in TCRdb, only in-frame clones are kept and a portion is missing. The sample holds around 36,000 clones. V was trimmed by 4 bases and J by 1 base, leaving 7 bases between them. Per germline, CDR1 KGHSH and CDR2 LQKENI. CDR3 size: 13 residues. Sample: PBMCs. The chain carries TRBV18 and TRBJ2-5; D may be TRBD1 (5 bases). This TCR derives from a woman in her thirties in good health and CMV-seropositive. CDR3 protein: CASSQGIQETQYF. The CDR3, as DNA: TGTGCCAGCTCACAGGGGATCCAAGAGACCCAGTACTTC. The whole variable domain, remainder taken from reference TRBV18 and TRBJ2-5, is NAGVMQNPRHLVRRRGQEARLRCSPMKGHSHVYWYRQLPEEGLKFMVYLQKENIIDESGMPKERFSAEFPKEGPSILRIQQVVRGDSAAYFCASSQGIQETQYFGPGTRLLVL.